What follows is one TCR beta chain and its context. The data stem from a study of cytomegalovirus exposure and HLA in healthy donors. CDR1 LGHNA and CDR2 YNFKEQ come from the germline V gene. The V and J ends lost 0 bases and 5 bases respectively, with 20 bases between them. The CDR3 loop spans 18 amino acids. The PCR contained 60 Vbeta and 13 Jbeta primers. Data came from immunoSEQ multiplex PCR; TCRdb stores just in-frame clones and leaves some out. The listing records 55,000 to 70,000 clones. This clonotype originated in a female donor in good health and CMV-seropositive. The sample consisted of PBMCs. The V gene is TRBV4-2, the J gene TRBJ2-1, with D perhaps TRBD2 (7 bases). The CDR3 DNA reads as TGTGCCAGCAGCCAAGAAGGGGGGGGCGGGAGTGCGCACAATGAGCAGTTCTTC. Amino acid sequence: CASSQEGGGGSAHNEQFF.